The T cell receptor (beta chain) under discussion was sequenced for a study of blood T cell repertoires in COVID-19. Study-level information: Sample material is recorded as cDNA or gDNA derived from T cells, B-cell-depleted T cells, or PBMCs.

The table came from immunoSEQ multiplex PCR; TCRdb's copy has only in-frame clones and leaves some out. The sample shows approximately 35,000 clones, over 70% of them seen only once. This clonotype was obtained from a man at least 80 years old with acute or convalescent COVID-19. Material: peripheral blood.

DNA of the CDR3: TGTGCCTGGGCGGGAGGCTCTGGGGCCAACGTCCTGACTTTC. It translates to CAWAGGSGANVLTF. The chain employs TRBV30 and TRBJ2-6; 8 bases map to TRBD2. The J segment lost 0 bases and the V segment lost 5 bases, leaving 0 bases of the junction unmatched. The CDR3 is 14 amino acids. The germline CDR1 and CDR2 sequences are GTSNPN and SVGIG (reference sequence).